This T cell receptor (beta chain) stems from a study of beta chain features in type 1 diabetes (dated by TCRdb to the late 2010s). With respect to the entire study: Patients and healthy donors did not differ in mean age, gender distribution, total cell number or subset yield. Regulatory and stem cell-like memory subsets were obtained from only 8 patients and about eight healthy donors, while naive and central memory subsets were obtained from all 30 or so donors. In the study, TCRB repertoires of sorted circulating CD4+ T cell subsets from recently diagnosed type 1 diabetes patients were compared with those of matched healthy donors. A total of about 99,000,000 sorted cells were examined across all samples, and RNA yield correlated strongly with the number of cells per subset. General conclusions and limits of the study: Sequencing cDNA rather than genomic DNA could over-represent highly expressing activated cells, although activation and CD3 levels did not differ between groups. In all four CD4+ subsets, TCRB CDR3 length was moderately but significantly shorter in type 1 diabetes patients. Naive, central memory and regulatory TCRB repertoires appeared to be more alike among patients than among healthy donors. PCR might favor shorter templates, but patient and control samples were amplified and corrected together, so any skew would affect both groups equally. Because the HLA sub-analyses included only small numbers of individuals, any influence of HLA type on TCRB rearrangement was left unresolved. At VDJ recombination sites, type 1 diabetes patients had fewer insertions and more deleted nucleotides, which implies abnormalities in thymic rearrangement.

The entire amount of isolated RNA was reverse transcribed using the High Capacity cDNA Reverse Transcription Kit, so the sequenced TCRB transcripts were expressed ones. Naive, central memory and regulatory T cell samples underwent deep immunoSEQ sequencing, averaging around 3.6 million total reads per sample. Sorted cells were lysed in RLT buffer and RNA was extracted with DNase-treated RNeasy Micro or Mini kits, depending on cell number. Each cell subset was processed separately to prevent cross-contamination, with patient and healthy donor samples processed together. TCRB sequences were amplified from cDNA with the immunoSEQ multiplex PCR, producing 87-bp fragments spanning the CDR3 region. Sequencing of the amplicons was performed on the Illumina HiSeq platform. Per the source publication's procedure: Synthetic template baselines were used to correct PCR bias computationally, reads within Hamming distance 2 were collapsed, and singletons that could not be merged were discarded. Reads were aligned to IMGT to assign V, D and J genes, CDR3 length, and insertions or deletions at six rearrangement sites. Clonotype counts were normalized to sorted cell number within each subset before computing true diversity and Gini coefficients with the tcR R package. Repertoire sharing was quantified using the overlap coefficient calculated on TCRB nucleotide sequences. What TCRdb holds here is the immuneACCESS table cut down to in-frame rearrangements. Part of the clones is not present; checked against another copy, under half of the missing clones reflect an unresolved V gene, and the others are unexplained. V, J and clone size reflect that table, while D and trimming were determined from the DNA. Here the sample has nearly 350,000 clones; under 8.5% occur a single time. The ten largest clones add up to approximately 0.47% of the sample.

The CDR3 sequence holds 16 residues, the cysteine and phenylalanine included. Only the CDR3 DNA stays, 48 bases, in frame from base 1. Via the germline V gene (reference sequence), CDR1 is SGHNT and CDR2 YYREEE. V is pruned by 0 bases and J by 6 bases, leaving 8 bases of the junction without a gene match. Regarding this clone: It has no known antigen specificity. Nothing much larger sits one base from this clone, and base qualities are not available.

A single peripheral blood draw of 90 to 150 mL on average was collected from each donor into heparinised tubes. Using a panel that included CD45RO, CCR7, CD25, CD127, CD95 and CD27, naive, central memory, regulatory and stem cell-like memory CD4+ T cells were sorted on a BD FACSAria II. Purity was above 95% for every sorted population. PBMCs were separated immediately by Lymphoprep density gradient centrifugation and were stained directly, without being cultured. So that batch effects would be minimized, each experiment stained and sorted samples in pairs, pairing one healthy donor with one patient.

The source is a woman aged 18-30 years in good health. Sequencing was performed on central memory CD4+ T cells from blood. The sequence joins TRBV5-4 to TRBJ1-2, with 10 bases in between that match TRBD1. The base sequence is TGTGCCAGCAGCTTGGTCGGGACAGGGGATATACATGGCTACACCTTC. Its translation is CASSLVGTGDIHGYTF.